This TCR beta chain was observed in a study of blood T cell repertoires in COVID-19. Background on the study: COVID-19 samples from acute and convalescent phases originated in the United States, Italy and Spain. Sources were T cells, B-cell-depleted T cells, or PBMCs; the material itself was cDNA or gDNA.

For this clone: Other nucleotide sequences in the sample specify the same CDR3.

V lost 4 bases, J lost 8 bases, and 8 bases stayed unmatched. This CDR3 spans 13 amino acids. Germline values: CDR1 SGHRS, CDR2 YFSETQ. As processed by the authors: Estimated nucleated cell counts came from reference gene primer amplification. TCRdb keeps only in-frame clones here, not all; method: immunoSEQ multiplex PCR. V and J calls and clone size are those listed in that table; D and trimming were worked out from the DNA. Of about 190,000 clones in the sample, under 90% were seen once. The V and J genes are TRBV5-1 and TRBJ1-2; 7 bases agree with TRBD1. The TCR was taken from a human donor in a cohort sampled during active COVID-19. The specimen was peripheral blood. In DNA form, the CDR3 reads TGCGCCAGCAGCCCGGACAGGTTAAGAGGCTACACCTTC. It yields the protein CASSPDRLRGYTF. The full variable domain, its missing parts supplied by reference TRBV5-1 and TRBJ1-2, is KAGVTQTPRYLIKTRGQQVTLSCSPISGHRSVSWYQQTPGQGLQFLFEYFSETQRNKGNFPGRFSGRQFSNSRSEMNVSTLELGDSALYLCASSPDRLRGYTFGSGTRLTVV.